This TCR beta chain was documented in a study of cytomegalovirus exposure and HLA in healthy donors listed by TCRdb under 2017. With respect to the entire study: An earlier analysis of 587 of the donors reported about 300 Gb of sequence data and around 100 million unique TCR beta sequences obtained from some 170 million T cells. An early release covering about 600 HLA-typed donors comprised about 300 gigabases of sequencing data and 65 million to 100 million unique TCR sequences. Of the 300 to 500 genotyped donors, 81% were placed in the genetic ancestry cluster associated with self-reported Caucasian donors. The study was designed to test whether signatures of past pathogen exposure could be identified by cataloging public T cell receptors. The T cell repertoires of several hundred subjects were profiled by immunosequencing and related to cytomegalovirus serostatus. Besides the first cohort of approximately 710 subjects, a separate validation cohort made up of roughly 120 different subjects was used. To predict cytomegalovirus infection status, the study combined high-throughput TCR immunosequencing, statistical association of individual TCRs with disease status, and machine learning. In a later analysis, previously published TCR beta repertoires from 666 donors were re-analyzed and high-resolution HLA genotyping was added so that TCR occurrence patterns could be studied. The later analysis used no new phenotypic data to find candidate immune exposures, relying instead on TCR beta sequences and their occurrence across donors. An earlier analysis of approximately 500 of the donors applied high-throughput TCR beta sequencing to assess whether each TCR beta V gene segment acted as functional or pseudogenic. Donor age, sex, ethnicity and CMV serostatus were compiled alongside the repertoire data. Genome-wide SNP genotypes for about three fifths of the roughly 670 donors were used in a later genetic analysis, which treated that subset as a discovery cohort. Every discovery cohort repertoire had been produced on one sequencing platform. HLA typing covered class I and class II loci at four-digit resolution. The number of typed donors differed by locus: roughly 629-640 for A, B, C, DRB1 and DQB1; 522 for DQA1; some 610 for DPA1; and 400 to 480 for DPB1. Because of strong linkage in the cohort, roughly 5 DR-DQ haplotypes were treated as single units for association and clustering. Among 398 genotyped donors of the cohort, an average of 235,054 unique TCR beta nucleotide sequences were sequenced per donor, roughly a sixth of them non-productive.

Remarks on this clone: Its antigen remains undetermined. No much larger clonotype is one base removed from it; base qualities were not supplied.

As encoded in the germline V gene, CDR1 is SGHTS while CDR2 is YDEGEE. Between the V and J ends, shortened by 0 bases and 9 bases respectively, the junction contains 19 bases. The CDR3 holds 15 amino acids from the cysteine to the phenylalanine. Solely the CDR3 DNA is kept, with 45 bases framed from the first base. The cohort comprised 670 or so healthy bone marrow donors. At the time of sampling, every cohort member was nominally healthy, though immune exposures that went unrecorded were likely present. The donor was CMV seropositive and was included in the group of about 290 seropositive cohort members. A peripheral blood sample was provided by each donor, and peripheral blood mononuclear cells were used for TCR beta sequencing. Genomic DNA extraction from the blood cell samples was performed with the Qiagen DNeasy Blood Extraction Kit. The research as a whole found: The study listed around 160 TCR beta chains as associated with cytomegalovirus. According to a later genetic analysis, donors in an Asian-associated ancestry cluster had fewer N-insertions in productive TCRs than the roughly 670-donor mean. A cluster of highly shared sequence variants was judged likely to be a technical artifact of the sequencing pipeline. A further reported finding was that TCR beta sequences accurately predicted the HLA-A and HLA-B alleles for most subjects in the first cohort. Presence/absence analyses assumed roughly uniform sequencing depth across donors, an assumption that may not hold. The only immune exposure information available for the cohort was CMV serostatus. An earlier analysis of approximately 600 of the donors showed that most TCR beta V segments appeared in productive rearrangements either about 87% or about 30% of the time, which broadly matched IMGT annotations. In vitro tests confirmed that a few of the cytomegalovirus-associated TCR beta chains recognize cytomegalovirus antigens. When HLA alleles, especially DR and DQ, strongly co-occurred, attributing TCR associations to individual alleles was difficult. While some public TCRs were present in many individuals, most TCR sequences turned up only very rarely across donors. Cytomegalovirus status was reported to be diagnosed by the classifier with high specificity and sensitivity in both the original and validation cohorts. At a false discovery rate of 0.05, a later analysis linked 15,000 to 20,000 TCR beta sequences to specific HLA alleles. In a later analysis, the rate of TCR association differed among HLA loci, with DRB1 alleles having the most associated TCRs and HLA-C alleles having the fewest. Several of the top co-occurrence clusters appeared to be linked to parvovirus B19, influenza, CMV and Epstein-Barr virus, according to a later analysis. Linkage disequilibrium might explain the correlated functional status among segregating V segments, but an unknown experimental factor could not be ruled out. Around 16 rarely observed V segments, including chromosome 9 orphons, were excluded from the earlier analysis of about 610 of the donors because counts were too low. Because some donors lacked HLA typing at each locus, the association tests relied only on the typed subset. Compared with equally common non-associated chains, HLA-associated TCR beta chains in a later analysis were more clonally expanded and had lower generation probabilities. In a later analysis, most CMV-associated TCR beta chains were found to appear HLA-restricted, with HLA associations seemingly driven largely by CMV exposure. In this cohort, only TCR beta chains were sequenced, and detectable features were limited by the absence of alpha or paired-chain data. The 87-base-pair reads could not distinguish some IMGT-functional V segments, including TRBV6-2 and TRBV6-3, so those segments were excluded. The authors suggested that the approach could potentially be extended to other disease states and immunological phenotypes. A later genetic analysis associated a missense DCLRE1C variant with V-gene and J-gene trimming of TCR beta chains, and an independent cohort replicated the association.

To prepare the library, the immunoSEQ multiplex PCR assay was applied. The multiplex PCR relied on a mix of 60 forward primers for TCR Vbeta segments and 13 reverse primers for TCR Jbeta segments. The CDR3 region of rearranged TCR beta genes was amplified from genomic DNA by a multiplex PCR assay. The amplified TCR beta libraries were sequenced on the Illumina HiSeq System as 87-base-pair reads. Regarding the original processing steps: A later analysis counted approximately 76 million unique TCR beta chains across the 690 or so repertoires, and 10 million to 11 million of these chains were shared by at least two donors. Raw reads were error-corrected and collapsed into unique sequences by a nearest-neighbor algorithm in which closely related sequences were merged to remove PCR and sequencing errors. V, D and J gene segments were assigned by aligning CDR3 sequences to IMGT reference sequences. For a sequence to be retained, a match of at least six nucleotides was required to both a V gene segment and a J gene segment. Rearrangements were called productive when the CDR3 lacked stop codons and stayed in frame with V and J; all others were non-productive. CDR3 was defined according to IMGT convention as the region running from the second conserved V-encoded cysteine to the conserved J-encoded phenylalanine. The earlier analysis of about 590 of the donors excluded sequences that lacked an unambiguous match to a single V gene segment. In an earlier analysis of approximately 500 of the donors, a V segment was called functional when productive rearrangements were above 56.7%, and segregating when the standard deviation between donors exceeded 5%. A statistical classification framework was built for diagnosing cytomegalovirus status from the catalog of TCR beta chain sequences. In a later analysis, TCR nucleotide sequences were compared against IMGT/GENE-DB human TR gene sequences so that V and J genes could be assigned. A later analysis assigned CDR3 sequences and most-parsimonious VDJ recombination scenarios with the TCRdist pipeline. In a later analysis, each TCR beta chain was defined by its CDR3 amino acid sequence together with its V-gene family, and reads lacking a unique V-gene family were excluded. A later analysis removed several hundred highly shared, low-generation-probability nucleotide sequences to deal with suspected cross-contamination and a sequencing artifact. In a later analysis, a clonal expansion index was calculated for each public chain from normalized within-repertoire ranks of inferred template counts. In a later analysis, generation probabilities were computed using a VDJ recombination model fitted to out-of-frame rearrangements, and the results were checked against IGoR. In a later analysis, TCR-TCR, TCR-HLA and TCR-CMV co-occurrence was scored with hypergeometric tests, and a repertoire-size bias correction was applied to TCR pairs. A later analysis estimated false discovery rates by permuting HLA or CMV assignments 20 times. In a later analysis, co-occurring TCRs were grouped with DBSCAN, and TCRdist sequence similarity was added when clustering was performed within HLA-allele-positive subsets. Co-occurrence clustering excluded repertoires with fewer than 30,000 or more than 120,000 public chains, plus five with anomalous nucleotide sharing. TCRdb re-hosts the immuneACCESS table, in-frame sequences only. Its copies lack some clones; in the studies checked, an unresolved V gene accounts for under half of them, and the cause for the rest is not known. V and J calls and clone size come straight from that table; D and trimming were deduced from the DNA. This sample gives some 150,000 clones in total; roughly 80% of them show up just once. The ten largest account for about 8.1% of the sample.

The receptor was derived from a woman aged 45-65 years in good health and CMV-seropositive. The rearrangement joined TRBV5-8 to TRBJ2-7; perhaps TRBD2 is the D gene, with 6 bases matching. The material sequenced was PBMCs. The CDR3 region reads CASSLEALAIAGQYF. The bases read TGTGCCAGCAGCTTGGAGGCGCTAGCGATCGCGGGGCAGTACTTC.